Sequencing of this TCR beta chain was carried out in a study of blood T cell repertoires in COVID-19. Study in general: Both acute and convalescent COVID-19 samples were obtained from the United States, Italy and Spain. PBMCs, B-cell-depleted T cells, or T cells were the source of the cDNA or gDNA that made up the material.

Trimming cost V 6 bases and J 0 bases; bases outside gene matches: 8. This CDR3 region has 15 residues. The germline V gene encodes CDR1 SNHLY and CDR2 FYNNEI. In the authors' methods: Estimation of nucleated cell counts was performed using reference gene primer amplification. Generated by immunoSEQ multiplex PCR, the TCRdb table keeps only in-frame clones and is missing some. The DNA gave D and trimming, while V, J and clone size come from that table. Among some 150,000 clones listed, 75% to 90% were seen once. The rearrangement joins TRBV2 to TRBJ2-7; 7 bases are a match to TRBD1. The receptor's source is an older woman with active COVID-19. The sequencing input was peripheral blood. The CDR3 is CASRLEDRPSYEQYF. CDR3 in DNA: TGTGCCAGCAGGTTGGAGGACAGGCCCTCCTACGAGCAGTACTTC.